One sample yielded the 25 T cell receptor beta chains listed below, sequenced in a study of OX40 agonist ivuxolimab in advanced cancers. Receptor amplification or capture employed the immunoSEQ multiplex PCR assay. Imported from immuneACCESS, the table was reduced by TCRdb to in-frame sequences with V and J called. These copies leave out some clones; in studies compared against another copy, an unresolved V gene accounts for under half, and the cause of the remainder is not known. This sample has 70,000 or so clones in its table, and around four fifths of those were observed once. The ten largest clones represent 5.5% to 7% of the sample. Here the sequenced sample was CD4+ or CD8+ T cells sorted from blood, taken in a trial of the OX40 agonist ivuxolimab. These receptors all come from an adult with an advanced solid tumor such as melanoma, head and neck, liver or kidney cancer.

The chain is built from TRBV30 and TRBJ2-3, with D uncertain. CDR1 and CDR2 from the germline V gene are GTSNPN and SVGIG (reference sequence). V lost 2 bases, J lost 6 bases, and 12 bases lay in between. This CDR3 has 13 amino acids. For the CDR3, the DNA is TGTGCCTGGAGTCCCACTACAACCGATACGCAGTATTTT. Its protein is CAWSPTTTDTQYF.

With regard to this clone: The junction departs from germline at one end; a sequencing error may be responsible. J is TRBJ1-2 and V is TRBV7-3, with TRBD1 identical over 10 bases. This CDR3 has 13 residues. Germline V gene data show CDR1 as SGHTA and CDR2 as FQGTGA. The CDR3 protein is CASSLDRGQGVAF. CDR3 sequence (DNA): TGTGCCAGCAGCCTCGACAGGGGGCAAGGCGTCGCCTTC.

This chain links TRBV4-2 with TRBJ2-7; 12 bases map to TRBD1. This CDR3 is 17 amino acids long. The V segment lost 2 bases and the J segment 5 bases; nucleotides outside the gene matches: 10. Germline CDR1 reads LGHNA; CDR2 reads YNFKEQ. CDR3 region: CASSQNAGTGGKNEQYF. CDR3 sequence (DNA): TGTGCCAGCAGCCAAAACGCTGGGACAGGGGGCAAAAACGAGCAGTACTTC.

The chain recombines TRBV4-2 with TRBJ2-3; 11 bases line up with TRBD1. The CDR3 is made up of 20 amino acids. The V segment lost 1 base and the J segment 6 bases; nucleotides outside the gene matches: 18. The germline V gene encodes CDR1 LGHNA and CDR2 YNFKEQ. CDR3 loop: CASSQGVNRDRGVRADTQYF. The CDR3 bases are TGTGCCAGCAGCCAAGGGGTTAATCGGGACAGGGGGGTGAGGGCCGATACGCAGTATTTT.

The rearrangement links TRBV19 to TRBJ2-1, with 12 nucleotides matching TRBD2. CDR3 size: 19 residues. Trimming removed 4 bases from V and 0 bases from J; junction bases left unmatched: 10. Germline lookup yields CDR1 LNHDA and CDR2 SQIVND (reference sequence). This CDR3 reads CASSRGLAGRGSSYNEQFF. In DNA form, the CDR3 reads TGTGCCAGTAGTAGGGGACTAGCGGGTAGGGGGAGCTCCTACAATGAGCAGTTCTTC.

The rearrangement joins TRBV4-1 to TRBJ1-5, with unresolved D. This CDR3 is 13 amino acids long. Trimming removed 2 bases from V and 12 bases from J, with 14 bases in between. Looked up from germline, CDR1 is MGHRA and CDR2 is YSYEKL. The CDR3 DNA reads as TGCGCCAGCAGCCAATTTGAAGATCATCTCCAGCATTTT. Protein product: CASSQFEDHLQHF.

CDR3 coding DNA: TGCGCCAGCAGCTTGGTCAGGACCGACAATGAGCAGTTCTTC. This sequence encodes CASSLVRTDNEQFF. The gene calls are TRBV5-1 and TRBJ2-1; D is ambiguous. This CDR3 is 14 amino acids long. Germline V gene data show CDR1 as SGHRS and CDR2 as YFSETQ. Trimming removed 0 bases from V and 5 bases from J, with 9 bases in between. The complete variable domain, with remaining parts taken from reference TRBV5-1 and TRBJ2-1, reads KAGVTQTPRYLIKTRGQQVTLSCSPISGHRSVSWYQQTPGQGLQFLFEYFSETQRNKGNFPGRFSGRQFSNSRSEMNVSTLELGDSALYLCASSLVRTDNEQFFGPGTRLTVL.

The V call is TRBV27, the J call TRBJ1-1, with 7 bases fitting TRBD1. With V trimmed by 4 bases and J by 3 bases, 2 bases remained unmatched. The CDR3 has 13 residues. Germline V CDR1 and CDR2: MNHEY, SMNVEV (reference sequence). In DNA form, the CDR3 reads TGTGCCAGCAGTTGGGACAGAGACACTGAAGCTTTCTTT. Amino acids: CASSWDRDTEAFF.

The chain carries TRBV27 and TRBJ1-6, with D perhaps TRBD1 (5 bases). The CDR3 covers 16 residues. Germline-derived CDR1 and CDR2 are MNHEY and SMNVEV (reference sequence). The ends were cut back, 3 bases at V and 6 bases at J, with 15 bases in the middle. CDR3 in amino acids: CASSFMGGVVNSPLHF. CDR3 coding DNA: TGTGCCAGCAGTTTTATGGGGGGGGTGGTTAATTCACCCCTCCACTTT.

The gene calls are TRBV7-2 and TRBJ1-4, with 7 bases identical to TRBD1. V shed 5 bases, J shed 8 bases, and the junction held 8 bases outside the gene matches. The CDR3 spans 14 residues. CDR1 and CDR2 from the germline V gene are SGHTA and FQGNSA. CDR3 region: CASSPQGGREKLFF. The DNA for the CDR3 is TGTGCCAGCAGCCCCCAGGGGGGCAGGGAAAAACTGTTTTTT.

CDR3 in amino acids: CASSEASQGSYEQYV. The CDR3 DNA reads TGTGCCAGCAGTGAGGCATCTCAGGGTTCCTACGAGCAGTACGTC. The V gene is TRBV6-1, the J gene TRBJ2-7; maybe TRBD1 (5 bases). CDR1 and CDR2 (germline): MNHNS, SASEGT. This CDR3 spans 15 amino acids. V dropped 3 bases and J dropped 1 base, with 13 bases sitting between them.

The chain has TRBV6-5 and TRBJ2-1; weak D call: TRBD1 (6 bases). This CDR3 is built from 15 residues. CDR1 and CDR2 (germline): MNHEY, SVGAGI. The V gene lost 5 bases and the J gene lost 2 bases, with 13 bases spanning the gap. CDR3 sequence reads: CASSHRQAPYNEQFF. DNA of the CDR3: TGTGCCAGCAGTCATCGACAGGCACCCTACAATGAGCAGTTCTTC.

The genes are TRBV11-3 and TRBJ2-1; TRBD2 agrees at 7 bases. The CDR3 runs to 16 residues. Germline trimming cut 5 bases from V and 0 bases from J; bases unmatched to any gene: 7. CDR1 and CDR2 (germline): SGHNT, YENEEA. Written as DNA, the CDR3 is TGTGCCAGCAGCCTCATAGCGGGCAGCTCCTACAATGAGCAGTTCTTC. Its protein is CASSLIAGSSYNEQFF. The full variable domain, rest sourced from reference TRBV11-3 and TRBJ2-1, is EAGVVQSPRYKIIEKKQPVAFWCNPISGHNTLYWYLQNLGQGPELLIRYENEEAVDDSQLPKDRFSAERLKGVDSTLKIQPAELGDSAVYLCASSLIAGSSYNEQFFGPGTRLTVL.

This chain links TRBV10-3 with TRBJ2-1; 7 nucleotides align to TRBD2. J lost 3 bases, V lost 4 bases, and 9 bases had no gene match. Per the germline V gene, CDR1 is ENHRY and CDR2 is SYGVKD. This CDR3 is built from 16 residues. As DNA, the CDR3 is TGTGCCATCAGTGGCCACGGGACTACCATCTACAATGAGCAGTTCTTC. This translates into CAISGHGTTIYNEQFF.

The chain joins TRBV6-1 to TRBJ2-3; D tentatively fits TRBD1 or TRBD2 (6 bases each). The CDR3 has 16 amino acids. Between the trimmed V and J ends, which lost 4 bases and 4 bases, there was a span of 18 bases. Germline loops: CDR1 MNHNS, CDR2 SASEGT. The CDR3 region has the DNA TGTGCCAGCAGTGCCAGGGGAGGCTCGGGAGCAGATACGCAGTATTTT. Its protein product is CASSARGGSGADTQYF.

The V call is TRBV5-4, the J call TRBJ2-6, with D hard to call. Per germline, CDR1 SGHNT and CDR2 YYREEE (reference sequence). CDR3 size: 17 residues. Trimming took 3 bases from V and 1 from J, leaving 14 bases between them. CDR3: CASSSETTASGANVLTF. CDR3 DNA: TGTGCCAGCAGCTCGGAAACAACAGCATCTGGGGCCAACGTCCTGACTTTC.

The chain recombines TRBV10-3 with TRBJ2-2, with 7 bases lining up with TRBD2. The CDR3 contains 16 residues. V dropped 0 bases and J dropped 5; count of bases not matched to a gene: 6. Germline CDR1 and CDR2: ENHRY and SYGVKD. CDR3 amino acids: CAISESLLAVTGELFF. Written as DNA, the CDR3 is TGTGCCATCAGTGAGTCTCTGCTAGCGGTTACCGGGGAGCTGTTTTTT.

This sequence joins TRBV6-1 and TRBJ2-6; 9 bases match TRBD1. V lost 11 bases and J lost 2; bases outside the gene matches: 4. This CDR3 spans 14 amino acids. CDR1 and CDR2 (germline): MNHNS, SASEGT. The CDR3 region is CAARTGAGANVLTF. In nucleotides, the CDR3 is TGTGCCGCCCGGACAGGGGCTGGGGCCAACGTCCTGACTTTC.

The chain couples TRBV10-3 to TRBJ2-1, with D perhaps matching TRBD2 (7 bases). Germline loops: CDR1 ENHRY, CDR2 SYGVKD. The CDR3 has 14 amino acids. Trimming shortened V by 11 bases and J by 8 bases, and 22 bases separated the two germline ends. CDR3: CASRGGGLGDEQFF. CDR3 DNA: TGTGCCTCCCGAGGCGGGGGCCTGGGGGATGAGCAGTTCTTC.

This rearrangement joins TRBV5-1 to TRBJ1-6; D is perhaps TRBD1 (5 bases). From germline, CDR1 is SGHRS and CDR2 YFSETQ. The CDR3 sequence is 14 residues long. With 2 bases removed from V and 10 bases from J, the gap between germline ends came to 13 bases. The CDR3 spells CASSFVREGSPLHF. The CDR3 DNA is TGCGCCAGCAGCTTTGTCAGGGAGGGATCACCCCTCCACTTT.

This clone was counted between two and nine times. This chain uses TRBV7-9 with TRBJ1-5; weak D call: TRBD1 (5 bases). Germline V gives CDR1 SEHNR, CDR2 FQNEAQ (reference sequence). This CDR3 spans 15 amino acids. V dropped 4 bases and J dropped 8 bases, with 18 bases sitting between them. CDR3 coding DNA: TGTGCCAGCAGCTCCGGACTCCTCATAGGGGAGCCCCAGCATTTT. It is translated as CASSSGLLIGEPQHF.

The gene calls are TRBV5-6 and TRBJ2-2; no firm D call. This CDR3 is built from 15 residues. The germline V gene has CDR1 SGHDT and CDR2 YYEEEE. V was clipped by 3 bases and J by 1 base, with 10 bases between them. CDR3 amino acids: CASSSEWENTGELFF. For the CDR3, the DNA is TGTGCCAGCAGCTCCGAATGGGAGAACACCGGGGAGCTGTTTTTT. The variable domain in full, completed from reference TRBV5-6 and TRBJ2-2, reads DAGVTQSPTHLIKTRGQQVTLRCSPKSGHDTVSWYQQALGQGPQFIFQYYEEEERQRGNFPDRFSGHQFPNYSSELNVNALLLGDSALYLCASSSEWENTGELFFGEGSRLTVL.

The chain employs TRBV10-3 and TRBJ2-3; 12 bases match TRBD1. CDR1 and CDR2 from the germline V gene are ENHRY and SYGVKD. The CDR3 has 15 residues. V shed 6 bases and J 3 bases; nucleotides not matched to a gene: 4. DNA of the CDR3: TGTGCCATCAGAGGGACAGGGGGCCTGACAGATACGCAGTATTTT. This gives the protein CAIRGTGGLTDTQYF.

This chain uses TRBV28 with TRBJ2-7; the D gene is possibly TRBD2 (5 bases). This CDR3 region has 14 residues. Trimming pared 3 bases from V and 6 bases from J, leaving 15 bases between. CDR1 and CDR2 (germline): MDHEN, SYDVKM. CDR3: CASSLVRRKGEQYF. The CDR3 nucleotides are TGTGCCAGCAGTTTGGTACGGAGGAAGGGCGAGCAGTACTTC.

CDR3 DNA: TGTGCCAGCAGCCACACTAGGGGGGCATACGAGCAGTACTTC. This translates into CASSHTRGAYEQYF. The chain employs TRBV11-2 and TRBJ2-7; D tentatively fits TRBD1 or TRBD2 (6 bases each). The V end lost 5 bases, the J end lost 4 bases, and 15 bases lay between the germline ends. This CDR3 spans 14 amino acids. CDR1 and CDR2 (germline): SGHAT, FQNNGV.